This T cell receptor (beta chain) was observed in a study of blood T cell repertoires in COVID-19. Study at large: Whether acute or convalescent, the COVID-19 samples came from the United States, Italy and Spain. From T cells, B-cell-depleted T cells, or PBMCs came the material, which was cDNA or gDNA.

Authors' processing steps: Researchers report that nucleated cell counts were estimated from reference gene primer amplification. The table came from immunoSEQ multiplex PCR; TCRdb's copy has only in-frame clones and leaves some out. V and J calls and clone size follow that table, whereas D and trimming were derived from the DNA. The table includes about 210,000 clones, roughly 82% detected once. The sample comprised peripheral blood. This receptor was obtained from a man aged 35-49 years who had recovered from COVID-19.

The CDR3 DNA reads as TGTGCCAGCAGTTCCCCGGGACAGGACTTGAACACTGAAGCTTTCTTT. Its translation: CASSSPGQDLNTEAFF. This rearrangement joins TRBV2 to TRBJ1-1; TRBD1 matches at 8 bases. Germline trimming cut 5 bases from V and 0 bases from J; bases unmatched to any gene: 8. This CDR3 comprises 16 residues. In germline, CDR1 is SNHLY, CDR2 FYNNEI.